The following is a T cell receptor beta chain sequence with its context. The antigen remains unidentified. The entry originates in a study of T cell clonotyping in hematopoietic cell transplantation. The protocol was immunoSEQ multiplex PCR, while the TCRdb copy is restricted to in-frame clones and leaves out a portion. Of more than 40,000 clones listed, roughly 96% are singletons. The germline V gene encodes CDR1 LNHDA and CDR2 SQIVND (reference sequence). Deletions cut 3 bases from V and 5 bases from J, with 4 bases between. The CDR3 is made up of 11 amino acids. Notes on the study in general: At the given depth, recipient repertoires were over 97% de novo clonotypes.

Sequencing was done on a sample of peripheral blood mononuclear cells. J is TRBJ2-5 and V is TRBV19; D is unclear. This TCR was sampled from a man aged 30 to 45 in good health. Some clones in this sample may be carry-over from other donors' samples. CDR3 in amino acids: CASSIRETQYF. The CDR3 nucleotides read TGTGCCAGTAGTATCCGGGAGACCCAGTACTTC. Full variable domain (missing parts from reference TRBV19 and TRBJ2-5): DGGITQSPKYLFRKEGQNVTLSCEQNLNHDAMYWYRQDPGQGLRLIYYSQIVNDFQKGDIAEGYSVSREKKESFPLTVTSAQKNPTAFYLCASSIRETQYFGPGTRLLVL.